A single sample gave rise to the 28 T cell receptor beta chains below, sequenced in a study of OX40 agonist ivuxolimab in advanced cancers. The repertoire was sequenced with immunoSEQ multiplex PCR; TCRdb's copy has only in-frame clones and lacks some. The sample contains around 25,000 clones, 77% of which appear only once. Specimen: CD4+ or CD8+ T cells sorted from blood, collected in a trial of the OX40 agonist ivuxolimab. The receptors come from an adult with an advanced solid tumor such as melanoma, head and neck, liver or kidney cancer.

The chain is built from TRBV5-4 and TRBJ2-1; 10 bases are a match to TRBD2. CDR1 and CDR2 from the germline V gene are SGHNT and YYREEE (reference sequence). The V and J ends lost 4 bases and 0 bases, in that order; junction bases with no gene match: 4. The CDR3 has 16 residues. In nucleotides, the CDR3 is TGTGCCAGCAGCACCTCTAGCGGGAGCTCCTACAATGAGCAGTTCTTC. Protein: CASSTSSGSSYNEQFF.

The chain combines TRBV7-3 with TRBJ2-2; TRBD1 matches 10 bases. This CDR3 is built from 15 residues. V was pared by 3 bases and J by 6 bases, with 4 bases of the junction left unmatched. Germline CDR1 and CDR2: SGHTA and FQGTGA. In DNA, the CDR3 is TGTGCCAGCAGCTTGACAGGGGGCGGCCCCGGGGAGCTGTTTTTT. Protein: CASSLTGGGPGELFF.

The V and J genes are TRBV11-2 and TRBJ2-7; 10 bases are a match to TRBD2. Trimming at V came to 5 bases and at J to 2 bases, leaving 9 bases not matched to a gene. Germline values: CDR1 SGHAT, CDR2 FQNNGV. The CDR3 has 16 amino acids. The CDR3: CASSDRGSGGAYEQYF. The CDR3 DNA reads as TGTGCCAGCAGCGATAGGGGGAGCGGGGGGGCCTACGAGCAGTACTTC.

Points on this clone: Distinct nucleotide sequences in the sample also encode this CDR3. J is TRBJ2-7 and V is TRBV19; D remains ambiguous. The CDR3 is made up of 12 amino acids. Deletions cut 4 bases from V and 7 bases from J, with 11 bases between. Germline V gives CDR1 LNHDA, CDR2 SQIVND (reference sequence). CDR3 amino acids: CASSNPLGEQYF. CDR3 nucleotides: TGTGCCAGTAGTAATCCCTTAGGAGAGCAGTACTTC.

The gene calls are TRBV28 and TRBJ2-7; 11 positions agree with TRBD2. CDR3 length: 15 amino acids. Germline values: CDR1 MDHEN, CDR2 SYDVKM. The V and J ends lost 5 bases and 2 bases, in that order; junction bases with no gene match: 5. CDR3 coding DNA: TGTGCCAGCAGTCAGACTAGCGGGAATGCCTACGAGCAGTACTTC. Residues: CASSQTSGNAYEQYF. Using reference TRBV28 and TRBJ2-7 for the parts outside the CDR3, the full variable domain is DVKVTQSSRYLVKRTGEKVFLECVQDMDHENMFWYRQDPGLGLRLIYFSYDVKMKEKGDIPEGYSVSREKKERFSLILESASTNQTSMYLCASSQTSGNAYEQYFGPGTRLTVT.

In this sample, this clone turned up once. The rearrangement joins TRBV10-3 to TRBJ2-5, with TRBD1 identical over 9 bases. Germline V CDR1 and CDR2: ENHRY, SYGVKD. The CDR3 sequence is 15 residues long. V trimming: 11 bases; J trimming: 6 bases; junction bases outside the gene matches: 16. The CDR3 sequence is CAPRSGTGSKKTQYF. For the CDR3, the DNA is TGTGCCCCAAGATCCGGGACAGGGTCTAAAAAGACCCAGTACTTC.

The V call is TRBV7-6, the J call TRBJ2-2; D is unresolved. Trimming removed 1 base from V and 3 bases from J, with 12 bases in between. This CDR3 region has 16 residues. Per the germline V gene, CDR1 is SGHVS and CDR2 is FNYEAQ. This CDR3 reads CASSLGGSLYTGELFF. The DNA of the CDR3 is TGTGCCAGCAGCTTAGGTGGCTCTCTCTACACCGGGGAGCTGTTTTTT.

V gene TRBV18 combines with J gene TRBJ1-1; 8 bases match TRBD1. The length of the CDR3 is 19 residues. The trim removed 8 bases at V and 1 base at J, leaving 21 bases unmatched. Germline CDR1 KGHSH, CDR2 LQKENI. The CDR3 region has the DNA TGTGCCAGCCCTCCCCAGGTTTTTCCCGGGACAGGACCGAACACTGAAGCTTTCTTT. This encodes CASPPQVFPGTGPNTEAFF.

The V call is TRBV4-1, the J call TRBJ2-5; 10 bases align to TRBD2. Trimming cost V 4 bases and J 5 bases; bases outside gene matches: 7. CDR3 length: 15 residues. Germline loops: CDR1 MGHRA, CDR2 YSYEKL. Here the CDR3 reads CASSRSGGAWETQYF. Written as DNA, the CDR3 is TGCGCCAGCAGCCGAAGCGGGGGGGCGTGGGAGACCCAGTACTTC.

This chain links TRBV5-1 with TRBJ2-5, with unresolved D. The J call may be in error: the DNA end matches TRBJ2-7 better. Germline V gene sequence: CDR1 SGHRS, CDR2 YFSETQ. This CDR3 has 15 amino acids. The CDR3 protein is CASSLLGSSTYEQYF. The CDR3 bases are TGCGCCAGCAGCTTACTCGGGTCCAGCACCTACGAGCAGTACTTC.

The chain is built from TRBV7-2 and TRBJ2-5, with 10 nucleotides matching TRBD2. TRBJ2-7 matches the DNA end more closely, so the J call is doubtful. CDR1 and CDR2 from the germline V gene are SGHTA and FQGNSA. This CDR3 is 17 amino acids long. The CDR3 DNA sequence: TGTGCCAGCAGAAGATCGGCTAGCGGGAGAATAATGGGCGAGCAGTACTTC. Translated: CASRRSASGRIMGEQYF.

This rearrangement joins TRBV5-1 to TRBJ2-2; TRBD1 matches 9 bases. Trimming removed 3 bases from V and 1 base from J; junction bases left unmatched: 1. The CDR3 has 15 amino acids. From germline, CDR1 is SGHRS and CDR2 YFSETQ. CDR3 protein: CASSWGQGNTGELFF. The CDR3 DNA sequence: TGCGCCAGCAGCTGGGGACAGGGGAACACCGGGGAGCTGTTTTTT.

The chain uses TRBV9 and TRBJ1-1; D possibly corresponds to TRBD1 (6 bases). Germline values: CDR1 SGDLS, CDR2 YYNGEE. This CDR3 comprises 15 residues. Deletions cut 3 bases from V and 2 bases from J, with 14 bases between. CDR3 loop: CASSATGTLNTEAFF. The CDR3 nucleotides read TGTGCCAGCAGCGCAACCGGGACACTAAACACTGAAGCTTTCTTT.

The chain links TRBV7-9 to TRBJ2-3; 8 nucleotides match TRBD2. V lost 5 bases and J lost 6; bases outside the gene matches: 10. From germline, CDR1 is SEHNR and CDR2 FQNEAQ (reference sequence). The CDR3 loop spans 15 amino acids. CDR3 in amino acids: CASSMKRGIFDTQYF. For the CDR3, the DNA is TGTGCCAGCAGCATGAAGCGGGGGATATTCGATACGCAGTATTTT.

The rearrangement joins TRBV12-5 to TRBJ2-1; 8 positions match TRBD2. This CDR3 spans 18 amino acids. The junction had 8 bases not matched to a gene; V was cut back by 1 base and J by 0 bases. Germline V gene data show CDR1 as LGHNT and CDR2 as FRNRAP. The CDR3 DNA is TGTGCTAGTGGTTTGGAAACTAGCGGACCGAACTCCTACAATGAGCAGTTCTTC. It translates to CASGLETSGPNSYNEQFF.

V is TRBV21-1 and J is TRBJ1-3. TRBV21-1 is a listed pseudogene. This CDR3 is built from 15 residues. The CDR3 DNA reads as TGTGCCAGCAGCCGAAATGGAGACTCTGGAAACACCATATATTTT. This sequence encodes CASSRNGDSGNTIYF.

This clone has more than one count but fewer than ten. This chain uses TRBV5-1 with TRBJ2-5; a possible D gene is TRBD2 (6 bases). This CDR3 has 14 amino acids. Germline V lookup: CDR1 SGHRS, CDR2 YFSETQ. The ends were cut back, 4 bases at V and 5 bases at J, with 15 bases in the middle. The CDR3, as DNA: TGCGCCAGCAGCCTGGGGGGTCCCCAGGAGACCCAGTACTTC. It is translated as CASSLGGPQETQYF.

CDR3 bases: TGTGCCAGCAGTTACGGGGGGGCGTTAGGTGAGCAGTTCTTC. Protein sequence: CASSYGGALGEQFF. The chain joins TRBV6-5 to TRBJ2-1; a weak D match, TRBD2 (7 bases). V lost 2 bases to trimming and J lost 9 bases, with 14 bases between them. CDR3 length equals 14 residues. The germline gives CDR1 MNHEY, CDR2 SVGAGI.

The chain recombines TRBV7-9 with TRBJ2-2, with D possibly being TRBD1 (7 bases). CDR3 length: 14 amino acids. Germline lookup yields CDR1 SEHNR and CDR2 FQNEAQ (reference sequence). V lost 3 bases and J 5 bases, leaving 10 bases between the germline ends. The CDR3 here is CASSLAGGTGELFF. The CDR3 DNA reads TGTGCCAGCAGCTTGGCAGGGGGGACCGGGGAGCTGTTTTTT.

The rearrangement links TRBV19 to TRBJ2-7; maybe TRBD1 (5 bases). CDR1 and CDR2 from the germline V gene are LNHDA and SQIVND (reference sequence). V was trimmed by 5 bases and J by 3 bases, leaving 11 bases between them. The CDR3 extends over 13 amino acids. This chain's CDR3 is CASSLRTSYEQYF. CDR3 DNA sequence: TGTGCCAGTAGTCTCCGGACAAGCTACGAGCAGTACTTC.

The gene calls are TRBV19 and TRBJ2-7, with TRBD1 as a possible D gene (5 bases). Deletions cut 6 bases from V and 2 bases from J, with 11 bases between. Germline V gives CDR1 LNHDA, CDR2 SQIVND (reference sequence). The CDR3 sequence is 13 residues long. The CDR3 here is CASSRAKTYEQYF. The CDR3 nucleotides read TGTGCCAGTAGCAGGGCCAAAACCTACGAGCAGTACTTC.

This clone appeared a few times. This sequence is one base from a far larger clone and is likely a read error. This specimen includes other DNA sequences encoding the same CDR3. The CDR3 coding sequence is TGCGCCAGCAGCCAGCAAGAGGGAGGCTACGAGCAGTACTTC. Amino acids: CASSQQEGGYEQYF. V and J are TRBV4-1 and TRBJ2-7, with D perhaps TRBD2 (6 bases). V gave up 3 bases and J gave up 3 bases, with 12 bases separating them. Germline CDR1 is MGHRA and CDR2 is YSYEKL. The CDR3 runs 14 residues.

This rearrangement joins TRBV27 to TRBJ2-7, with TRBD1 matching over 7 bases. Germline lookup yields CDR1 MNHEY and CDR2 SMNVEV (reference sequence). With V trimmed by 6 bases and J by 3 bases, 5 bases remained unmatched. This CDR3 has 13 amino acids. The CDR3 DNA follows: TGTGCCAGCAGCAGGACAGGCTTCTACGAGCAGTACTTC. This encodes CASSRTGFYEQYF.

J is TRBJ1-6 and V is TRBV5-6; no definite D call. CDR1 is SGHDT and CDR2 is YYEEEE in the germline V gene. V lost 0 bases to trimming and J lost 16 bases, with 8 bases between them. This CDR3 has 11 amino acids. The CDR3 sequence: CASSLAGTLHF. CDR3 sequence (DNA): TGTGCCAGCAGCTTGGCAGGAACACTCCACTTT. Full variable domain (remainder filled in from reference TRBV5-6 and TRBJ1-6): DAGVTQSPTHLIKTRGQQVTLRCSPKSGHDTVSWYQQALGQGPQFIFQYYEEEERQRGNFPDRFSGHQFPNYSSELNVNALLLGDSALYLCASSLAGTLHFGNGTRLTVT.

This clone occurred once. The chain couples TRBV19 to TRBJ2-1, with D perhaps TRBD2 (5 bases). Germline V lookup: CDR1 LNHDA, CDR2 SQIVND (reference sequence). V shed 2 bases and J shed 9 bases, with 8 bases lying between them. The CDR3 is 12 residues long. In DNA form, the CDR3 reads TGTGCCAGTAGTATATTGGCGGGTGAGCAGTTCTTC. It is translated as CASSILAGEQFF.

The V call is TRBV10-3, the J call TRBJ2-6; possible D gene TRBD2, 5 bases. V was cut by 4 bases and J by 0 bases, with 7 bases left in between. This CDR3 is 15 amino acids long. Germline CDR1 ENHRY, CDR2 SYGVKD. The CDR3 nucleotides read TGTGCCATCAGTGCCCGGGACTCTGGGGCCAACGTCCTGACTTTC. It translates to CAISARDSGANVLTF.

The CDR3 region is CSSWTPPYEQYF. In DNA, the CDR3 is TGCAGCTCCTGGACACCTCCCTACGAGCAGTACTTC. The V gene is TRBV29-1, the J gene TRBJ2-7; D is possibly TRBD1 (5 bases). Germline assignment: CDR1 SQVTM and CDR2 ANQGSEA. There are 12 residues in the CDR3. V was cut by 8 bases and J by 2 bases, with 13 bases left in between.

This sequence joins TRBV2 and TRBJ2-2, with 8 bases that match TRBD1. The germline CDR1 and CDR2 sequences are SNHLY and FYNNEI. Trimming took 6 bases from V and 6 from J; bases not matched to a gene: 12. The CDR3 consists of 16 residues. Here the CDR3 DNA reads TGTGCCAGCAGGGGACAGGTGGGCGGCTCCGCCGGGGAGCTGTTTTTT. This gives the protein CASRGQVGGSAGELFF.